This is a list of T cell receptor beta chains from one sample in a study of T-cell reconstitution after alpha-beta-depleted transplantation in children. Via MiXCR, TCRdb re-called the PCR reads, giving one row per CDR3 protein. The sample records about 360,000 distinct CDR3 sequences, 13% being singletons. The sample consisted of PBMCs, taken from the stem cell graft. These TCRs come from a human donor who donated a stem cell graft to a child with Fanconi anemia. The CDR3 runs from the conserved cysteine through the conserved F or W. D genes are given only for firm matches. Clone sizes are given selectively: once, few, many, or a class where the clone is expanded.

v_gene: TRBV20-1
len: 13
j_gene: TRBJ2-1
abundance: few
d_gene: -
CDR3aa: CSAQYTGDNEQFF
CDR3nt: TGCAGTGCTCAATATACGGGGGACAATGAGCAGTTCTTC

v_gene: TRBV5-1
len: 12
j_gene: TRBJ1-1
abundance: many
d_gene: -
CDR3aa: CASSPPGTEAFF
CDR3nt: TGCGCCAGCAGCCCCCCAGGCACTGAAGCTTTCTTT

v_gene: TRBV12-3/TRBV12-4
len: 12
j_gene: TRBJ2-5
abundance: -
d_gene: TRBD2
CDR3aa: CASSRGGKTQYF
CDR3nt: TGTGCCAGCAGCCGCGGGGGGAAGACCCAGTACTTC

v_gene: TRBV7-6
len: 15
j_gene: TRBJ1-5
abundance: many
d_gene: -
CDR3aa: CASSPARGGNQPQHF
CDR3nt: TGTGCCAGCAGTCCCGCGAGAGGTGGCAATCAGCCCCAGCATTTT

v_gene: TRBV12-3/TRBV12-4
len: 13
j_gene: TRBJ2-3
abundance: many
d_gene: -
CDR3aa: CASEDRNTDTQYF
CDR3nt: TGTGCCAGTGAGGACAGAAACACAGATACGCAGTATTTT

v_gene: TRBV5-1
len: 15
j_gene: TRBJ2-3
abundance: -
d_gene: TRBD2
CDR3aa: CASSLTSGPGDTQYF
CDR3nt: TGCGCCAGCAGCTTGACTAGCGGACCTGGAGATACGCAGTATTTT

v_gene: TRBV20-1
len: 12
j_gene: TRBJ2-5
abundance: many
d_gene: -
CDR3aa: CSASLTVETQYF
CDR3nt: TGCAGTGCTAGCCTCACAGTGGAGACCCAGTACTTC

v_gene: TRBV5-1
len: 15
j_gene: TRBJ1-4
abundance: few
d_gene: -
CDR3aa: CASSLSTAHNEKLFF
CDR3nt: TGCGCCAGCAGCCTGTCGACAGCCCATAATGAAAAACTGTTTTTT

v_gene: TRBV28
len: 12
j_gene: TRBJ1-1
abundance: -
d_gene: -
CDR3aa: CASKETVNEAFF
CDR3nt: TGTGCCAGCAAGGAGACGGTTAATGAAGCTTTCTTT

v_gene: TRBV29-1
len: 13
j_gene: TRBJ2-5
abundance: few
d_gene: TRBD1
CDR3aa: CSVGTGFAETQYF
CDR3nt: TGCAGCGTGGGGACAGGATTCGCGGAGACCCAGTACTTC

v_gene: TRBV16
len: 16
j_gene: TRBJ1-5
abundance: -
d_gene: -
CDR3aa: CASSQFSGTSNQPQHF
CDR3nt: TGTGCCAGCAGCCAATTTTCAGGGACAAGCAATCAGCCCCAGCATTTT

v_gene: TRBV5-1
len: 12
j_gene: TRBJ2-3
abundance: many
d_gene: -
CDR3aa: CASSFSKDTQYF
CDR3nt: TGCGCCAGCAGCTTCTCTAAAGATACGCAGTATTTT

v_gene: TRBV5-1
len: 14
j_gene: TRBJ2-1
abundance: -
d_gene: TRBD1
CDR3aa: CASSPGQGKSEQFF
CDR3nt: TGCGCCAGCAGCCCGGGACAGGGTAAGAGTGAGCAGTTCTTC

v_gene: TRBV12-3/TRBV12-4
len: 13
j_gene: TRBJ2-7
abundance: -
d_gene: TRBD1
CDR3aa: CASSGDSYYEQYF
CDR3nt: TGTGCCAGCAGTGGGGACAGTTACTACGAGCAGTACTTC

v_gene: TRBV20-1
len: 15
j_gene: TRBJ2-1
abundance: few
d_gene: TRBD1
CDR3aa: CSARWTGGSYNEQFF
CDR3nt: TGCAGTGCTAGATGGACAGGGGGCTCCTACAATGAGCAGTTCTTC

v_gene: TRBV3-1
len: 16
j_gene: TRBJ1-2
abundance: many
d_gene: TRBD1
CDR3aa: CASSLENRGPFYGYTF
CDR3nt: TGTGCCAGCAGCCTAGAGAATAGGGGGCCTTTCTATGGCTACACCTTC